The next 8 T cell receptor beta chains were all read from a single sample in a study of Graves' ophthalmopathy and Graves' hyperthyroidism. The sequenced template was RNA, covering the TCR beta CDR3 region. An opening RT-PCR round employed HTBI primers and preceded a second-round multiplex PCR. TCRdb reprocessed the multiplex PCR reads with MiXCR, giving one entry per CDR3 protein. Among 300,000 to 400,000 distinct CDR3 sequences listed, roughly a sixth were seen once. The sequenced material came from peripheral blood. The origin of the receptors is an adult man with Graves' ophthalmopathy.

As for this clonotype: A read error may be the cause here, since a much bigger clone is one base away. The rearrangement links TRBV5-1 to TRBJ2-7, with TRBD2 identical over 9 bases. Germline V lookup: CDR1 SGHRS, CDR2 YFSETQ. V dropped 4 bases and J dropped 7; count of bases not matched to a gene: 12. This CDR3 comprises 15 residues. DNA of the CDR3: TGCGCCAGCAGCACTGGGAATAGCGGGAGTAGGGAGCAGTACTTC. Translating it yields CASSTGNSGSREQYF. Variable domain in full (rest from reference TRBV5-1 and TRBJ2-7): KAGVTQTPRYLIKTRGQQVTLSCSPISGHRSVSWYQQTPGQGLQFLFEYFSETQRNKGNFPGRFSGRQFSNSRSEMNVSTLELGDSALYLCASSTGNSGSREQYFGPGTRLTVT.

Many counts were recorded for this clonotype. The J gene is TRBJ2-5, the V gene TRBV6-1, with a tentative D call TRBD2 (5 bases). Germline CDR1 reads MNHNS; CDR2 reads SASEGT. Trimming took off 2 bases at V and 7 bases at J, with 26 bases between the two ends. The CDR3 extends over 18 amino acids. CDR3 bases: TGTGCCAGCAGTGAAAGTGGGGTGGACTGGCGTGGTCTTGGGACCCAGTACTTC. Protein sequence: CASSESGVDWRGLGTQYF.

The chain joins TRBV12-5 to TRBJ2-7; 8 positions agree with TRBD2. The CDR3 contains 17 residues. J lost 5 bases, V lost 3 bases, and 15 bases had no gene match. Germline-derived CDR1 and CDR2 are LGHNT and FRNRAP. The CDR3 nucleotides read TGTGCTAGTGGTTTATTTGGAGCGGGAGATTCGTCTCACGAGCAGTACTTC. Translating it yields CASGLFGAGDSSHEQYF.

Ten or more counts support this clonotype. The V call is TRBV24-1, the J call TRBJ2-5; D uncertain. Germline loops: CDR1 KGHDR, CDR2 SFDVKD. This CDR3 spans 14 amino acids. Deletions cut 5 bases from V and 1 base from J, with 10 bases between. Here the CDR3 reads CATSVSGLQETQYF. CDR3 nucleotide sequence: TGTGCCACCAGTGTTTCCGGCCTCCAAGAGACCCAGTACTTC.

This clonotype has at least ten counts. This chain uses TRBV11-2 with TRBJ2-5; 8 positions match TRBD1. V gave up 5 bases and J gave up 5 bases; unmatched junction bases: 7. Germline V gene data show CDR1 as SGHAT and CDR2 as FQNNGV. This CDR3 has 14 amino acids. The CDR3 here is CASSLTGVGETQYF. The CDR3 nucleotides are TGTGCCAGCAGCCTGACAGGGGTGGGGGAGACCCAGTACTTC.

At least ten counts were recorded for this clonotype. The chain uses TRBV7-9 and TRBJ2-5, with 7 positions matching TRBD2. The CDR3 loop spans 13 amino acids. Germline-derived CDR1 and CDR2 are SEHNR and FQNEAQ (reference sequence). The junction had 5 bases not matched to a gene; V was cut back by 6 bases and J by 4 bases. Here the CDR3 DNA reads TGTGCCAGCAGTCCTAGCGGTACAGAGACCCAGTACTTC. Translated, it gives CASSPSGTETQYF.

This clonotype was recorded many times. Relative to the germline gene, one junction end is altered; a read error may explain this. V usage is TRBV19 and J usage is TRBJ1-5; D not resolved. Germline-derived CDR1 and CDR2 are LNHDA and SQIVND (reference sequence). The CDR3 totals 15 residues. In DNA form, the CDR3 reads TGTGCCAGTAGGATAGACCCTCTGGGAGATCAGCCCCAGCATTTT. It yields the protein CASRIDPLGDQPQHF. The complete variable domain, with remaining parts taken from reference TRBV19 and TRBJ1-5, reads DGGITQSPKYLFRKEGQNVTLSCEQNLNHDAMYWYRQDPGQGLRLIYYSQIVNDFQKGDIAEGYSVSREKKESFPLTVTSAQKNPTAFYLCASRIDPLGDQPQHFGDGTRLSIL.

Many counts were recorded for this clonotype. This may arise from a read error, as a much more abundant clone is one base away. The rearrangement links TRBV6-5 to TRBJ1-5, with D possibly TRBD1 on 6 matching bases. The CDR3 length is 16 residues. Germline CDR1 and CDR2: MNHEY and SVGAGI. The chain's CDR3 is CASSYSTQGAGQPPHF. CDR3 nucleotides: TGTGCCAGCAGTTACTCTACACAGGGTGCGGGTCAGCCCCCGCATTTT.